The rows below give T cell receptor beta chains drawn from one sample of a study of T cell responses to AZD1222 COVID-19 vaccine. The method was immunoSEQ multiplex PCR; TCRdb's version includes in-frame clones alone and lacks a portion of them. Here the sample spans roughly 110,000 clones, around nine tenths being singletons. The sequenced sample was peripheral blood, obtained 28 days after the second AZD1222 dose. Receptors originate from an adult who received the AZD1222 COVID-19 vaccine. CDR3s include the opening cysteine and the closing phenylalanine or tryptophan. The D gene is left open where the match is weak. Size is stated for part of the rows, as once, few or many counts, or as a class when the clone is expanded.

v_call: TRBV6-5; d_call: TRBD1; clone_size: .; j_call: TRBJ2-1; cdr3_nt: TGTGCCAGCAGGACGGACAGGGGAATTTACAATGAGCAGTTCTTC; cdr3_aa: CASRTDRGIYNEQFF
v_call: TRBV7-2; d_call: .; clone_size: .; j_call: TRBJ1-4; cdr3_nt: TGTGCCAGCAGCGCCTACAGGGTTAATGAAAAACTGTTTTTT; cdr3_aa: CASSAYRVNEKLFF
v_call: TRBV7-9; d_call: .; clone_size: .; j_call: TRBJ1-2; cdr3_nt: TGTGCCAGCGGATCCCGGGGGGAGCGTGGCTACACCTTC; cdr3_aa: CASGSRGERGYTF
v_call: TRBV15; d_call: .; clone_size: .; j_call: TRBJ1-2; cdr3_nt: TGTGCCACCAGCAGAGATTCAGTCTATGGCTACACCTTC; cdr3_aa: CATSRDSVYGYTF
v_call: TRBV15; d_call: .; clone_size: few; j_call: TRBJ2-7; cdr3_nt: TGTGCCACCAGCAGAGACATAGTCCCTAGCTACGAGCAGTACTTC; cdr3_aa: CATSRDIVPSYEQYF
v_call: TRBV7-8; d_call: TRBD1; clone_size: .; j_call: TRBJ2-4; cdr3_nt: TGTGCCAGCAGCTTAGAAGGCAGGGGGCTAAGTTACATTCAGTACTTC; cdr3_aa: CASSLEGRGLSYIQYF
v_call: TRBV2; d_call: TRBD1; clone_size: .; j_call: TRBJ2-3; cdr3_nt: TGTGCCAGCAGTGACGACAGGGTAGTAACAGATACGCAGTATTTT; cdr3_aa: CASSDDRVVTDTQYF
v_call: TRBV29-1; d_call: .; clone_size: .; j_call: TRBJ1-1; cdr3_nt: TGCAGCGTTGTGAGACGGAGCATGAACACTGAAGCTTTCTTT; cdr3_aa: CSVVRRSMNTEAFF
v_call: TRBV19; d_call: TRBD1; clone_size: .; j_call: TRBJ1-1; cdr3_nt: TGTGCCACTCAGGGGGCTGAAGCTTTCTTT; cdr3_aa: CATQGAEAFF
v_call: TRBV2; d_call: .; clone_size: few; j_call: TRBJ1-4; cdr3_nt: TGTGCCAGCAGCTACAGCATAGGGGATGAAAAACTGTTTTTT; cdr3_aa: CASSYSIGDEKLFF
v_call: TRBV19; d_call: .; clone_size: .; j_call: TRBJ2-7; cdr3_nt: TGTGCCAGTAGAATGGACCCTGCTGCCTACGAGCAGTACTTC; cdr3_aa: CASRMDPAAYEQYF
v_call: TRBV11-2; d_call: .; clone_size: .; j_call: TRBJ1-2; cdr3_nt: TGTGCCAGCAGCTTAGGCGGACCTTTCTATGGCTACACCTTC; cdr3_aa: CASSLGGPFYGYTF
v_call: TRBV6-5; d_call: .; clone_size: .; j_call: TRBJ1-4; cdr3_nt: TGTGCCAGCAGTTACTCGAGGCAGGGACATGAAAAACTGTTTTTT; cdr3_aa: CASSYSRQGHEKLFF
v_call: TRBV11-2; d_call: .; clone_size: .; j_call: TRBJ2-2; cdr3_nt: TGTGCCAGCAGCTATGGGGTCGGCACCGGGGAGCTGTTTTTT; cdr3_aa: CASSYGVGTGELFF
v_call: TRBV10-3; d_call: .; clone_size: .; j_call: TRBJ1-1; cdr3_nt: TGTGCCATCAGTGAGTCGAGCGGGGGGGGAACTGAAGCTTTCTTT; cdr3_aa: CAISESSGGGTEAFF
v_call: TRBV5-1; d_call: .; clone_size: .; j_call: TRBJ1-2; cdr3_nt: TGCGCCAGCAGCGAATTTGGGACCTATGGCTACACCTTC; cdr3_aa: CASSEFGTYGYTF
v_call: TRBV29-1; d_call: .; clone_size: .; j_call: TRBJ2-7; cdr3_nt: TGCAGCGTTGGTTCGGGCGAGCAGTACTTC; cdr3_aa: CSVGSGEQYF
v_call: TRBV28; d_call: .; clone_size: .; j_call: TRBJ1-2; cdr3_nt: TGTGCCAGCAGTGCCGGAGGCAGGGCGGTAGTAGATGGCTACACCTTC; cdr3_aa: CASSAGGRAVVDGYTF
v_call: TRBV23-1; d_call: TRBD1; clone_size: .; j_call: TRBJ1-2; cdr3_nt: TGCGCCAGCAGTCAATCAGGGGCGAGCCCGGGACAGACGCTTCAGGCTAACTATGGCTACACCTTC; cdr3_aa: CASSQSGASPGQTLQANYGYTF
v_call: TRBV14; d_call: TRBD2; clone_size: medium-sized; j_call: TRBJ2-3; cdr3_nt: TGTGCCAGCAGCCAAGGCGGGAGTTGGACAGATACGCAGTATTTT; cdr3_aa: CASSQGGSWTDTQYF
v_call: TRBV5-1; d_call: .; clone_size: .; j_call: TRBJ2-7; cdr3_nt: TGCGCCAGCAGCTTAGTAGGGACGAAGGACGAGCAGTACTTC; cdr3_aa: CASSLVGTKDEQYF
v_call: TRBV2; d_call: TRBD1; clone_size: few; j_call: TRBJ2-5; cdr3_nt: TGTGCCAGCAGTTTGGGACAGGGAGTAAGAGAGACCCAGTACTTC; cdr3_aa: CASSLGQGVRETQYF
v_call: TRBV30; d_call: TRBD1; clone_size: .; j_call: TRBJ1-1; cdr3_nt: TGTGCCTGGAGTGGCGACAGGGAAGTTGAAGCTTTCTTT; cdr3_aa: CAWSGDREVEAFF
v_call: TRBV5-1; d_call: TRBD1; clone_size: .; j_call: TRBJ1-1; cdr3_nt: TGCGCCAGCAGCTTTTCGGGGACAGGGGGCTCTGAAGCTTTCTTT; cdr3_aa: CASSFSGTGGSEAFF
v_call: TRBV18; d_call: .; clone_size: .; j_call: TRBJ2-1; cdr3_nt: TGTGCCAGCTCCCCGGGACGGATTGAGCAGTTCTTC; cdr3_aa: CASSPGRIEQFF
v_call: TRBV19; d_call: .; clone_size: .; j_call: TRBJ2-7; cdr3_nt: TGTGCCAGTAGTAAGGGGACCCCCTACGAGCAGTACTTC; cdr3_aa: CASSKGTPYEQYF